What follows describes a single T cell receptor beta chain. The antigen remains unidentified. TCRdb re-called the reads with MiXCR, one entry per CDR3 protein. This sample has about 890,000 distinct CDR3 sequences; 31% occur once, and the top ten carry around 15%. The data belong to a study of T cell repertoires in cytomegalovirus infection. Study-wide background: Selection of CMV epitopes for the study included recently identified HLA-C-restricted and well-studied HLA-B-restricted ones. It was the public TCR beta signatures that indicated both CMV infection and matching HLA type.

Study results and caveats: Predominance within the ex vivo response was attributable to HLA-C-restricted CMV-specific TCR beta clonotypes. Cumulative public TCR beta family frequency identified CMV carriers with the relevant HLA.

CDR3 size: 16 residues. V lost 4 bases and J lost 3, with 18 bases in between. Sequences were derived from cultured CD8+ T cells from PBMCs, sampled from culture after CMV antigen stimulation. The receptor was isolated from a human donor in good health (CMV status not recorded). Some clones in this sample may be carry-over from other donors' samples. The rearrangement uses TRBV12-3 or TRBV12-4 and TRBJ1-2; D ambiguous. CDR3 bases: TGTGCCAGCAGTTCCCTCGCGGGTAGAAAGGACTATGGCTACACCTTC. Translated, it gives CASSSLAGRKDYGYTF.